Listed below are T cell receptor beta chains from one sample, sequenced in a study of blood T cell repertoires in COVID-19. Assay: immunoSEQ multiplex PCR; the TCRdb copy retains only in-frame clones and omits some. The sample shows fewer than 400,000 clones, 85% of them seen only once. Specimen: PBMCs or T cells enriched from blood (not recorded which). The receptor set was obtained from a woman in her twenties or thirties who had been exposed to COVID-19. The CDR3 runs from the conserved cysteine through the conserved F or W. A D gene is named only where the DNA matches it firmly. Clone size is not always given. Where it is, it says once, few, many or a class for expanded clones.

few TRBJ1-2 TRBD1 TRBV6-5 CASSRDRVVGYGYTF TGTGCCAGCAGCCGGGACAGGGTGGTTGGCTATGGCTACACCTTC
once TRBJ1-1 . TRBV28 CASSRQWTEAFF TGTGCCAGCAGTCGTCAGTGGACTGAAGCTTTCTTT
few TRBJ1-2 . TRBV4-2 CASSQEASNNYGYTF TGTGCCAGCAGCCAAGAGGCCAGTAATAACTATGGCTACACCTTC
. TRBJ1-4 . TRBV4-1 CASSLTTTVEKLFF TGCGCCAGCAGCCTGACGACGACAGTTGAAAAACTGTTTTTT
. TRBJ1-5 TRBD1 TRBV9 CASSIGGQLNQPQHF TGTGCCAGCAGCATAGGGGGACAGCTAAATCAGCCCCAGCATTTT
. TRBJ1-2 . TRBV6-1 CASSDYAAGGAAINYGYTF TGTGCCAGCAGTGACTATGCCGCCGGTGGGGCGGCTATTAACTATGGCTACACCTTC
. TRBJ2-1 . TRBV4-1 CASSPMPVDNEQFF TGCGCCAGCAGCCCGATGCCGGTAGACAATGAGCAGTTCTTC
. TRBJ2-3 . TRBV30 CAWSPRIADTQYF TGTGCCTGGAGTCCGCGAATAGCAGATACGCAGTATTTT
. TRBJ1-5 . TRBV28 CASTTIDQPQHF TGTGCCAGCACTACGATAGATCAGCCCCAGCATTTT
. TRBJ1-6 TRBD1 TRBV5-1 CASGKDRFNSPLHF TGCGCCAGCGGCAAGGACAGGTTTAATTCACCCCTCCACTTT
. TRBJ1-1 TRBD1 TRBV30 CAWSVGDRMMNTEAFF TGTGCCTGGAGTGTAGGGGACAGGATGATGAACACTGAAGCTTTCTTT
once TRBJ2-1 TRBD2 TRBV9 CASSIGNSGSPDEQFF TGTGCCAGCAGCATAGGAAACAGCGGGAGTCCCGATGAGCAGTTCTTC